This TCR beta chain was found in a study of cytomegalovirus exposure and HLA in healthy donors. Study in general: A subsequent analysis stated that the 120 validation repertoires were run on the same platform as the roughly 670 first-cohort repertoires.

Worth noting for this clone: Antigen specificity is unknown.

Whole-study findings and limits: Reports indicated that the classifier achieved high specificity and sensitivity in diagnosing cytomegalovirus status. Most TCR sequences were seen very rarely across donors, but some public TCRs occurred in many.

Sequenced by immunoSEQ multiplex PCR; TCRdb stores in-frame clones only, minus some. The sample lists some 170,000 clones, nearly 90% occurring once. V was cut by 2 bases and J by 1 base, with 9 bases left in between. CDR3 length equals 15 residues. The germline V gene encodes CDR1 SGHNT and CDR2 YYREEE (reference sequence). The chain uses TRBV5-4 and TRBJ2-2; D might be TRBD2 (6 bases). The sequenced material came from PBMCs. The TCR comes from a man younger than 35 in good health and CMV-seropositive. CDR3 protein: CASSFRGRNTGELFF. The CDR3 DNA sequence: TGTGCCAGCAGCTTTCGGGGGAGGAACACCGGGGAGCTGTTTTTT.